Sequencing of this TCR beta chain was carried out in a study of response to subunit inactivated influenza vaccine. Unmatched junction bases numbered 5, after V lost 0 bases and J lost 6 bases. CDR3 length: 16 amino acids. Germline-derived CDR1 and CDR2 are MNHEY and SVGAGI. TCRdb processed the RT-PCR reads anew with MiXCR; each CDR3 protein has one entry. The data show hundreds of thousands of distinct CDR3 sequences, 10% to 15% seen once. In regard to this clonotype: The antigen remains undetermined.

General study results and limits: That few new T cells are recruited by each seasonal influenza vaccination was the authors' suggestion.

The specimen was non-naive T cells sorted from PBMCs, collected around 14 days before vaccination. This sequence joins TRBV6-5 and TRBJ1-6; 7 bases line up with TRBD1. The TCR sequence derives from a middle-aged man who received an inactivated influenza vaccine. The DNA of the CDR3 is TGTGCCAGCAGTTACTCCCCCGACAGGGCTAATTCACCCCTCCACTTT. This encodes CASSYSPDRANSPLHF.